This TCR beta chain was found in a study of T-cell reconstitution after alpha-beta-depleted transplantation in children. Study-wide points: From newly produced T cells came most of the T-cell counts and diversity one year after transplant. Some patients' high day-60 TCRbeta diversity was traced to surviving recipient T cells and thymic progenitors. Several hundred graft clones that had expanded were reportedly the source of alpha-beta T cells about two months after transplant.

A TCRbeta library incorporating unique molecular identifiers was prepared. TCRdb called the PCR reads again in MiXCR, with one record for every CDR3 protein. In the table there are hundreds of thousands of distinct CDR3 sequences, over 15% of which are singletons. Comment on this clonotype: The antigen is undetermined.

Germline lookup yields CDR1 SGHTA and CDR2 FQGNSA. The CDR3 contains 15 residues. The ends lost 3 bases at V and 0 bases at J; junction bases unmatched: 4. V is TRBV7-2 and J is TRBJ2-7, with 8 positions matching TRBD1. Here the sequenced sample was PBMCs, mostly from graft donor cells, taken 360 days after TCRalphabeta/CD19-depleted stem cell transplant. The receptor was derived from a male patient between 2 and 9 years old who had a stem cell transplant for acute lymphoblastic leukemia, so the T cells may come from the graft donor. In nucleotides, the CDR3 is TGTGCCAGCAGCTTGGGACAGGCGTTCTCCTACGAGCAGTACTTC. This translates into CASSLGQAFSYEQYF.